These 23 T cell receptor beta chains originate from one sample sequenced in a study of T cells in localized non-small cell lung cancer. Using immunoSEQ multiplex PCR, the repertoire was profiled, and TCRdb retains in-frame clones only, with some absent. The repertoire holds tens of thousands of clones, with 75% to 85% as singletons. Sequenced here: PBMCs, sampled before any cancer treatment. Receptor source: a woman aged 40-70 years with stage II squamous cell lung carcinoma.

Comment on this clone: A read error is possible here, since a much larger clone lies one base away. The V gene is TRBV7-3, the J gene TRBJ1-5; D ambiguous. CDR1 and CDR2 (germline): SGHTA, FQGTGA. V lost 5 bases and J lost 3, with 8 bases in between. The CDR3 sequence is 13 residues long. The CDR3 DNA reads as TGTGCCAGCAGCCAAGACCCCAATCAGCCCCAGCATTTT. Translated, it gives CASSQDPNQPQHF.

The chain recombines TRBV4-2 with TRBJ1-1; a weak D match, TRBD1 (5 bases). This CDR3 is 19 amino acids long. V was clipped by 0 bases and J by 0 bases, with 20 bases between them. Germline CDR1 is LGHNA and CDR2 is YNFKEQ. CDR3 sequence reads: CASSQDLQTWGGMNTEAFF. CDR3 bases: TGTGCCAGCAGCCAAGATCTGCAGACTTGGGGGGGAATGAACACTGAAGCTTTCTTT.

The chain joins TRBV7-8 to TRBJ2-5; 7 nucleotides line up with TRBD2. Germline loops: CDR1 SGHVS, CDR2 FQNEAQ. The CDR3 is 15 amino acids. V lost 5 bases to trimming and J lost 4 bases; unmatched junction nucleotides: 10. CDR3 nucleotide sequence: TGTGCCAGCAGCCCTGCGAGGACTAGGGCAGAGACCCAGTACTTC. It translates to CASSPARTRAETQYF.

V usage is TRBV7-2 and J usage is TRBJ1-2, with a tentative D call TRBD1 (6 bases). With 1 base removed from V and 6 bases from J, the gap between germline ends came to 9 bases. The CDR3 sequence is 13 residues long. The V gene's germline CDR1 is SGHTA and CDR2 FQGNSA. The CDR3 coding sequence is TGTGCCAGCAGCTTAGACCCAGGGGATGGCTACACCTTC. It yields the protein CASSLDPGDGYTF.

This clone is a singleton in its sample. The chain is built from TRBV5-6 and TRBJ1-1; the D gene is possibly TRBD1 (5 bases). Germline V lookup: CDR1 SGHDT, CDR2 YYEEEE. The V end was cut by 0 bases, the J end by 2 bases, with 8 bases between. This CDR3 is built from 14 residues. The CDR3 bases are TGTGCCAGCAGCTTGGAGAGGGACAACACTGAAGCTTTCTTT. Its protein product is CASSLERDNTEAFF.

The chain has TRBV6-1 and TRBJ1-2, with 7 bases fitting TRBD1. With V trimmed by 5 bases and J by 5 bases, 8 bases remained unmatched. This CDR3 is 14 amino acids long. Germline values: CDR1 MNHNS, CDR2 SASEGT. This CDR3 is CASSQTSTGYGYTF. In nucleotides, the CDR3 is TGTGCCAGCAGTCAAACCTCGACAGGGTATGGCTACACCTTC.

This chain joins TRBV28 and TRBJ1-5; D unclear. This CDR3 has 12 amino acids. Germline V CDR1 and CDR2: MDHEN, SYDVKM. V lost 1 base and J lost 10, with 8 bases in between. The DNA of the CDR3 is TGTGCCAGCAGTTTATTCCTTGATCCCCAGCATTTT. Its translation: CASSLFLDPQHF.

This chain joins TRBV5-5 and TRBJ1-2; a possible D gene is TRBD1 (5 bases). The CDR3 totals 15 residues. Between the trimmed V and J ends, which lost 4 bases and 7 bases, there was a span of 20 bases. Germline CDR1 and CDR2: SGHKS and YYEKEE (reference sequence). The CDR3 DNA follows: TGTGCCAGCAGCGTAGACCCGGCCGGGGACGGTGGCTACACCTTC. Residues: CASSVDPAGDGGYTF.

The chain employs TRBV6-6 and TRBJ2-1; TRBD2 matches 11 bases. The CDR3 has 16 residues. Germline assignment: CDR1 MNHNY and CDR2 SVGAGI (reference sequence). V lost 5 bases, J lost 4 bases, and 7 bases stayed unmatched. Here the CDR3 DNA reads TGTGCCAGCAGTAATAGCGGGGGGGCAGGATACAATGAGCAGTTCTTC. It encodes CASSNSGGAGYNEQFF.

The rearrangement uses TRBV6-5 and TRBJ1-1; no reliable D call. CDR3 length: 13 residues. V lost 10 bases, J lost 6 bases, and 18 bases lay in between. Looked up from germline, CDR1 is MNHEY and CDR2 is SVGAGI. CDR3 DNA: TGTGCCACCCCCATGGCCGATGGGTCTGAAGCTTTCTTT. Encoded protein: CATPMADGSEAFF.

CDR3 amino acids: CASSLSGDHQPQHF. The CDR3 nucleotides are TGTGCCAGCAGTTTATCAGGGGACCATCAGCCCCAGCATTTT. The chain combines TRBV27 with TRBJ1-5; a possible D gene is TRBD1 (5 bases). The V gene lost 0 bases and the J gene lost 5 bases, with 8 bases spanning the gap. Per the germline V gene, CDR1 is MNHEY and CDR2 is SMNVEV (reference sequence). CDR3 length equals 14 residues.

The chain links TRBV7-9 to TRBJ2-4; either TRBD1 or TRBD2 may fit D (5 bases each). Looked up from germline, CDR1 is SEHNR and CDR2 is FQNEAQ (reference sequence). V was pared by 5 bases and J by 4 bases, with 15 bases between. CDR3 length: 15 residues. The DNA of the CDR3 is TGTGCCAGCAGCACCCCCGGGACGGCAAAAAACATTCAGTACTTC. Its translation is CASSTPGTAKNIQYF.

This rearrangement joins TRBV5-1 to TRBJ2-4; the D gene is possibly TRBD2 (6 bases). The V and J ends lost 0 bases and 7 bases respectively, with 14 bases between them. The CDR3 extends over 15 amino acids. The germline V gene has CDR1 SGHRS and CDR2 YFSETQ. CDR3 nucleotides: TGCGCCAGCAGCTTGGACCCGGGCGGGATTAACATTCAGTACTTC. Amino acids: CASSLDPGGINIQYF.

The chain carries TRBV27 and TRBJ1-1, with 7 bases lining up with TRBD1. The CDR3 is 18 residues long. J was trimmed by 1 base and V by 1 base; bases with no gene match: 12. CDR1 and CDR2 (germline): MNHEY, SMNVEV (reference sequence). CDR3 amino acids: CASSLYGRGGDRNTEAFF. DNA for the CDR3: TGTGCCAGCAGTTTATATGGTCGGGGAGGGGACAGGAACACTGAAGCTTTCTTT.

The V and J genes are TRBV2 and TRBJ2-1; TRBD1 aligns across 7 bases. Germline-derived CDR1 and CDR2 are SNHLY and FYNNEI. The length of the CDR3 is 15 residues. After removal of 6 bases from V and 2 bases from J, the junction contained 7 bases not matched to a gene. The CDR3 is CASRDDRATYNEQFF. For the CDR3, the DNA is TGTGCCAGCAGGGATGACAGGGCAACCTACAATGAGCAGTTCTTC.

This clone was detected once. The chain employs TRBV7-6 and TRBJ2-7; D may be TRBD1 or TRBD2 (5 bases each). The germline gives CDR1 SGHVS, CDR2 FNYEAQ. V was cut by 5 bases and J by 6 bases, with 11 bases left in between. The length of the CDR3 is 12 residues. CDR3 amino acids: CASSPGTGEQYF. The CDR3 bases are TGTGCCAGCAGCCCCGGGACCGGCGAGCAGTACTTC.

The genes are TRBV28 and TRBJ1-4; TRBD1 is a possible D gene (5 bases). In germline, CDR1 is MDHEN, CDR2 SYDVKM. This CDR3 spans 13 amino acids. The V gene lost 6 bases and the J gene lost 6 bases, with 11 bases spanning the gap. The DNA of the CDR3 is TGTGCCAGCAGCCAAGACAGCTATGAAAAACTGTTTTTT. This translates into CASSQDSYEKLFF.

V is TRBV5-1 and J is TRBJ2-5; 12 bases align to TRBD1. This CDR3 has 16 amino acids. V was clipped by 0 bases and J by 4 bases; unmatched bases: 4. Germline CDR1 reads SGHRS; CDR2 reads YFSETQ. The DNA for the CDR3 is TGCGCCAGCAGCTTGGCGGGACAGGGGGCTGGAGAGACCCAGTACTTC. This encodes CASSLAGQGAGETQYF.

At least ten counts were recorded for this clone. This CDR3 reads CVEAPNQNTIYF. CDR3 sequence (DNA): TGTGTCGAGGCCCCTAACCAAAACACCATATATTTT. The chain couples TRBV7-9 to TRBJ1-3; no definite D call. Looked up from germline, CDR1 is SEHNR and CDR2 is FQNEAQ (reference sequence). This CDR3 comprises 12 residues.

The chain couples TRBV7-9 to TRBJ2-2; the match to TRBD2 covers 14 bases. The CDR3 loop spans 18 amino acids. V shed 10 bases, J shed 3 bases, and the junction held 13 bases outside the gene matches. Germline values: CDR1 SEHNR, CDR2 FQNEAQ (reference sequence). In DNA, the CDR3 is TGTGCCACACCTGCCGGGACTAGCGGGAGTTGGGACACCGGGGAGCTGTTTTTT. Amino acid sequence: CATPAGTSGSWDTGELFF.

This clone occurred a few times. Other DNA sequences of this sample code for an identical CDR3. This chain links TRBV7-9 with TRBJ2-1; 9 nucleotides agree with TRBD2. CDR1 and CDR2 (germline): SEHNR, FQNEAQ (reference sequence). The CDR3 runs 18 residues. V lost 5 bases, J lost 9 bases, and 20 bases stayed unmatched. Here the CDR3 DNA reads TGTGCCAGCAGCGACCCCCGTAACTCGGCGGGAGGGCAGAGTGAGCAGTTCTTC. Protein product: CASSDPRNSAGGQSEQFF.

The chain links TRBV29-1 to TRBJ2-2; 8 nucleotides agree with TRBD2. V gave up 5 bases and J gave up 1 base; unmatched junction bases: 6. The germline CDR1 and CDR2 sequences are SQVTM and ANQGSEA. The CDR3 extends over 15 amino acids. This CDR3 reads CSVSLAGMNTGELFF. As DNA, the CDR3 is TGCAGCGTTTCTCTAGCGGGTATGAACACCGGGGAGCTGTTTTTT.

The chain joins TRBV15 to TRBJ2-2; the D is unclear. V was trimmed by 4 bases and J by 5 bases, leaving 14 bases between them. This CDR3 comprises 15 residues. CDR1 and CDR2 (germline): LNHNV, YYDKDF (reference sequence). CDR3 loop: CATSTRADGTGELFF. DNA for the CDR3: TGTGCCACCAGCACCCGAGCAGACGGGACCGGGGAGCTGTTTTTT.